These 8 T cell receptor beta chains were all obtained from the same sample, sequenced in a study of blood T cells in healthy people across ages. A second PCR of roughly 7 to 11 cycles used a sample-barcoded 5' primer and a J-beta primer mix. TCRdb re-derived calls from the 5' RACE reads in MiXCR, one entry per CDR3 protein. The sample lists 1 million or so distinct CDR3 sequences, 40% to 45% occurring once. The sample consisted of blood. These receptors were taken from a woman aged 60-75 years in good health.

This clonotype appeared a few times. V gene TRBV7-2 combines with J gene TRBJ2-1; D call uncertain. The V end lost 1 base, the J end lost 4 bases, and 14 bases lay between the germline ends. Germline V gene sequence: CDR1 SGHTA, CDR2 FQGNSA. The CDR3 length is 16 residues. As DNA, the CDR3 is TGTGCCAGCAGCTTAGAGGTGGGATGGGGTTACAATGAGCAGTTCTTC. It codes for CASSLEVGWGYNEQFF.

The sample holds a few counts of this clonotype. The chain uses TRBV28 and TRBJ2-1; 12 nucleotides line up with TRBD2. Trimming cost V 3 bases and J 7 bases; bases outside gene matches: 4. This CDR3 comprises 15 residues. Germline CDR1 reads MDHEN; CDR2 reads SYDVKM. DNA for the CDR3: TGTGCCAGCAGTTTGACTAGCGGGGGTTTGAATGAGCAGTTCTTC. Translation: CASSLTSGGLNEQFF.

This clonotype has more than one count but fewer than ten. The rearrangement links TRBV20-1 to TRBJ2-3; TRBD2 matches at 16 bases. This CDR3 contains 17 residues. J was trimmed by 8 bases and V by 3 bases; bases with no gene match: 11. Germline V CDR1 and CDR2: DFQATT, SNEGSKA (reference sequence). CDR3 region: CSARPPGLAGGRSTQYF. As DNA, the CDR3 is TGCAGTGCTAGGCCCCCGGGACTAGCGGGAGGGCGCAGTACGCAGTATTTT.

J is TRBJ1-2 and V is TRBV5-1; TRBD1 agrees at 9 bases. Germline V gene sequence: CDR1 SGHRS, CDR2 YFSETQ. This CDR3 has 17 amino acids. V lost 3 bases to trimming and J lost 1 base; unmatched junction nucleotides: 10. The chain's CDR3 is CASSSGTGRDFNYGYTF. The CDR3 DNA reads TGCGCCAGCAGCTCGGGGACAGGGAGGGATTTTAACTATGGCTACACCTTC.

Points on this clonotype: It may be a read error: a sequence one base away is much more abundant. J is TRBJ2-5 and V is TRBV4-1, with D tentatively TRBD1 (6 bases). Per germline, CDR1 MGHRA and CDR2 YSYEKL. This CDR3 region has 14 residues. V lost 7 bases to trimming and J lost 1 base, with 13 bases between them. Written as DNA, the CDR3 is TGCGCCAGCAACCAGAGACAGGTCCAAGAGACCCAGTACTTC. It is translated as CASNQRQVQETQYF.

With respect to this clonotype: Because it lacks the conserved phenylalanine or tryptophan at the end, this CDR3 is likely a read error. This sequence joins TRBV11-1 and TRBJ2-3; TRBD1 agrees at 8 bases. Germline trimming cut 4 bases from V and 1 base from J; bases unmatched to any gene: 7. The CDR3 extends over 16 amino acids. CDR1 SGHAT and CDR2 FQDESV come from the germline V gene (reference sequence). This CDR3 reads CASSWKGQGGTDTQYV. The CDR3 DNA is TGTGCCAGCAGCTGGAAAGGACAGGGAGGCACAGATACGCAGTATGTT.

This chain connects TRBV7-2 to TRBJ2-7; TRBD2 might be the D (6 bases). The CDR3 totals 15 residues. Germline CDR1 reads SGHTA; CDR2 reads FQGNSA. Trimming pared 4 bases from V and 2 bases from J, leaving 15 bases between. CDR3 DNA: TGTGCCAGCAGCTCGGGTGGCGGGGCGACCTACGAGCAGTACTTC. Translation gives CASSSGGGATYEQYF.

This clonotype occurred many times. CDR3 nucleotides: TGCGCCAGCAGAGAGGGGGGGGAGACCCAGTACTTC. This codes for CASREGGETQYF. The chain uses TRBV5-1 and TRBJ2-5; D perhaps matches TRBD2 (7 bases). CDR3 length equals 12 residues. Between the trimmed V and J ends, which lost 5 bases and 5 bases, there was a span of 10 bases. CDR1 SGHRS and CDR2 YFSETQ come from the germline V gene.